This T cell receptor (beta chain) was obtained from a study of T cell responses to AZD1222 COVID-19 vaccine. This clone came up a few times. Looked up from germline, CDR1 is KGHSH and CDR2 is LQKENI. V dropped 3 bases and J dropped 4; count of bases not matched to a gene: 0. The CDR3 is 13 amino acids. Assay used: immunoSEQ multiplex PCR; TCRdb lists only in-frame clones, some missing. Among approximately 120,000 clones listed, approximately 85% were seen once. The V and J genes are TRBV18 and TRBJ2-1, with TRBD1 identical over 7 bases. The receptor was isolated from an adult who received the AZD1222 COVID-19 vaccine. This material consisted of peripheral blood, taken 28 days after the second AZD1222 dose. CDR3 coding DNA: TGTGCCAGCTCACCGGGACAGTACAATGAGCAGTTCTTC. Its translation: CASSPGQYNEQFF.